This is a list of T cell receptor beta chains from one sample in a study of CD4 T cells in relation to SARS-CoV-2 and coronaviruses. Sequencing was performed with immunoSEQ multiplex PCR; in TCRdb, only in-frame clones are kept and a portion is missing. The profile covers around 37,000 clones, with approximately 85% appearing a single time and roughly 3.2% taken by the ten largest. The sequenced sample was memory CD4+ T cells from PBMCs. These receptors came from an adult with COVID-19. The CDR3 runs from the conserved cysteine through the conserved F or W. D genes are given only for firm matches. The size of a clone is reported for some rows only, either as once, few or many, or as a class for expanded clones.

v_call: TRBV19; d_call: NA; cdr3_length: 11; clone_size: NA; j_call: TRBJ1-2; cdr3_aa: CASSVYYGYTF; cdr3_nt: TGTGCCAGTAGTGTATATTATGGCTACACCTTC
v_call: TRBV2; d_call: NA; cdr3_length: 16; clone_size: once; j_call: TRBJ1-6; cdr3_aa: CASSYQGIQFNSPLHF; cdr3_nt: TGTGCCAGCAGCTACCAGGGGATCCAGTTCAATTCACCCCTCCACTTT
v_call: TRBV13; d_call: TRBD2; cdr3_length: 16; clone_size: NA; j_call: TRBJ2-3; cdr3_aa: CASSFRTSAFTDTQYF; cdr3_nt: TGTGCCAGCAGCTTTCGGACTAGCGCCTTCACAGATACGCAGTATTTT
v_call: TRBV7-3; d_call: NA; cdr3_length: 13; clone_size: NA; j_call: TRBJ2-3; cdr3_aa: CASSLQGPDTQYF; cdr3_nt: TGTGCCAGCAGCTTACAGGGGCCAGATACGCAGTATTTT
v_call: TRBV6-1; d_call: NA; cdr3_length: 12; clone_size: medium-sized; j_call: TRBJ1-5; cdr3_aa: CASSEANQPQHF; cdr3_nt: TGTGCCAGCAGTGAAGCCAATCAGCCCCAGCATTTT
v_call: TRBV7-3; d_call: NA; cdr3_length: 14; clone_size: NA; j_call: TRBJ2-1; cdr3_aa: CASSFNTGVAEQFF; cdr3_nt: TGTGCCAGCAGCTTTAATACGGGAGTCGCTGAGCAGTTCTTC
v_call: TRBV28; d_call: NA; cdr3_length: 12; clone_size: few; j_call: TRBJ2-7; cdr3_aa: CAPRGEQREQYF; cdr3_nt: TGTGCCCCCAGGGGGGAGCAACGCGAGCAGTACTTC
v_call: TRBV19; d_call: NA; cdr3_length: 12; clone_size: once; j_call: TRBJ2-5; cdr3_aa: CASSGPLGTQYF; cdr3_nt: TGTGCCAGTAGTGGGCCGTTGGGGACCCAGTACTTC
v_call: TRBV20-1; d_call: NA; cdr3_length: 15; clone_size: NA; j_call: TRBJ1-2; cdr3_aa: CSASESGQLGYGYTF; cdr3_nt: TGCAGTGCTAGTGAATCAGGACAGCTCGGGTATGGCTACACCTTC
v_call: TRBV7-2; d_call: NA; cdr3_length: 12; clone_size: few; j_call: TRBJ1-1; cdr3_aa: CASSLASQQAFF; cdr3_nt: TGTGCCAGCAGCTTAGCCAGCCAGCAAGCTTTCTTT
v_call: TRBV5-4; d_call: TRBD2; cdr3_length: 15; clone_size: NA; j_call: TRBJ2-3; cdr3_aa: CASSPREGRGDTQYF; cdr3_nt: TGTGCCAGCAGTCCTCGGGAGGGCCGAGGAGATACGCAGTATTTT
v_call: TRBV19; d_call: TRBD1; cdr3_length: 15; clone_size: NA; j_call: TRBJ1-4; cdr3_aa: CATTNRGVGGEKLFF; cdr3_nt: TGTGCCACCACCAACAGGGGAGTCGGCGGTGAAAAACTGTTTTTT
v_call: TRBV29-1; d_call: NA; cdr3_length: 12; clone_size: NA; j_call: TRBJ2-2; cdr3_aa: CSAGASTGELFF; cdr3_nt: TGCAGCGCTGGGGCCTCCACCGGGGAGCTGTTTTTT
v_call: TRBV5-6; d_call: NA; cdr3_length: 14; clone_size: NA; j_call: TRBJ2-3; cdr3_aa: CASWAPRATDTQYF; cdr3_nt: TGTGCCTCTTGGGCCCCAAGGGCGACGGATACGCAGTATTTT
v_call: TRBV28; d_call: NA; cdr3_length: 13; clone_size: NA; j_call: TRBJ2-5; cdr3_aa: CASTLRSGETQYF; cdr3_nt: TGTGCCAGCACCTTACGTTCCGGGGAGACCCAGTACTTC
v_call: TRBV7-3; d_call: NA; cdr3_length: 17; clone_size: NA; j_call: TRBJ2-6; cdr3_aa: CASSPQPGNSGANVLTF; cdr3_nt: TGTGCCAGCAGCCCGCAACCAGGGAACTCTGGGGCCAACGTCCTGACTTTC
v_call: TRBV9; d_call: NA; cdr3_length: 15; clone_size: once; j_call: TRBJ2-2; cdr3_aa: CASSPTGPRTGELFF; cdr3_nt: TGTGCCAGCAGCCCGACGGGGCCAAGGACCGGGGAGCTGTTTTTT
v_call: TRBV20-1; d_call: NA; cdr3_length: 13; clone_size: NA; j_call: TRBJ2-2; cdr3_aa: CSASHGRTGELFF; cdr3_nt: TGCAGTGCTAGTCATGGACGAACCGGGGAGCTGTTTTTT
v_call: TRBV19; d_call: TRBD1; cdr3_length: 13; clone_size: few; j_call: TRBJ1-1; cdr3_aa: CASEGQGNTEAFF; cdr3_nt: TGTGCCAGTGAGGGACAGGGGAACACTGAAGCTTTCTTT
v_call: TRBV5-8; d_call: TRBD1; cdr3_length: 16; clone_size: NA; j_call: TRBJ1-5; cdr3_aa: CASSPRDRVDHQPQHF; cdr3_nt: TGTGCCAGCAGCCCAAGGGACAGGGTGGATCATCAGCCCCAGCATTTT
v_call: TRBV9; d_call: TRBD2; cdr3_length: 16; clone_size: NA; j_call: TRBJ2-3; cdr3_aa: CASSVASGESTDTQYF; cdr3_nt: TGTGCCAGCAGCGTAGCTAGCGGGGAGAGCACAGATACGCAGTATTTT
v_call: TRBV9; d_call: NA; cdr3_length: 14; clone_size: NA; j_call: TRBJ2-5; cdr3_aa: CASSPRGGGETQYF; cdr3_nt: TGTGCCAGCAGCCCCCGTGGGGGGGGCGAGACCCAGTACTTC
v_call: TRBV5-1; d_call: TRBD2; cdr3_length: 14; clone_size: NA; j_call: TRBJ2-3; cdr3_aa: CASSQGLATDTQYF; cdr3_nt: TGCGCCAGCAGCCAGGGACTAGCCACAGATACGCAGTATTTT
v_call: TRBV29-1; d_call: NA; cdr3_length: 14; clone_size: NA; j_call: TRBJ1-1; cdr3_aa: CSALVVFGSTEAFF; cdr3_nt: TGCAGCGCCCTCGTTGTCTTCGGTAGCACTGAAGCTTTCTTT
v_call: TRBV28; d_call: NA; cdr3_length: 15; clone_size: few; j_call: TRBJ1-6; cdr3_aa: CASSLRQGSASPLHF; cdr3_nt: TGTGCCAGCAGTTTACGGCAGGGATCGGCTTCACCCCTCCACTTT
v_call: TRBV28; d_call: NA; cdr3_length: 12; clone_size: NA; j_call: TRBJ2-7; cdr3_aa: CAIFSGTHEQYF; cdr3_nt: TGTGCTATCTTCAGCGGGACACACGAGCAGTACTTC
v_call: TRBV11-1; d_call: NA; cdr3_length: 16; clone_size: NA; j_call: TRBJ1-3; cdr3_aa: CASSLALDATGNTIYF; cdr3_nt: TGTGCCAGCAGCTTAGCCCTGGATGCTACTGGAAACACCATATATTTT
v_call: TRBV11-3; d_call: NA; cdr3_length: 15; clone_size: NA; j_call: TRBJ1-4; cdr3_aa: CASSPVGGPGEKLFF; cdr3_nt: TGTGCCAGCAGCCCCGTGGGGGGGCCGGGAGAAAAACTGTTTTTT
v_call: TRBV3-1/TRBV3-2; d_call: NA; cdr3_length: 14; clone_size: NA; j_call: TRBJ1-2; cdr3_aa: CASSQGNSDYGYTF; cdr3_nt: TGTGCCAGCAGCCAAGGGAACAGTGACTATGGCTACACCTTC
v_call: TRBV3-1/TRBV3-2; d_call: NA; cdr3_length: 11; clone_size: NA; j_call: TRBJ1-5; cdr3_aa: CASSQGRLQHF; cdr3_nt: TGTGCCAGCAGCCAAGGGAGATTGCAGCATTTT
v_call: TRBV28; d_call: TRBD1; cdr3_length: 10; clone_size: NA; j_call: TRBJ2-7; cdr3_aa: CGTGNNEQYF; cdr3_nt: TGTGGGACAGGTAACAACGAGCAGTACTTC
v_call: TRBV18; d_call: TRBD2; cdr3_length: 16; clone_size: NA; j_call: TRBJ2-1; cdr3_aa: CASSPFSGSRDNEQFF; cdr3_nt: TGTGCCAGCTCACCATTTAGCGGGAGTAGGGACAATGAGCAGTTCTTC
v_call: TRBV6-4; d_call: TRBD2; cdr3_length: 14; clone_size: NA; j_call: TRBJ2-1; cdr3_aa: CASSGSGGGNEQFF; cdr3_nt: TGTGCCAGCAGTGGATCGGGAGGGGGGAATGAGCAGTTCTTC
v_call: TRBV7-2; d_call: TRBD1; cdr3_length: 14; clone_size: NA; j_call: TRBJ2-7; cdr3_aa: CASSTGTGPYEQYF; cdr3_nt: TGTGCCAGCAGCACCGGGACAGGTCCCTACGAGCAGTACTTC
v_call: TRBV15; d_call: TRBD2; cdr3_length: 15; clone_size: NA; j_call: TRBJ2-4; cdr3_aa: CATSRSGSIENIQYF; cdr3_nt: TGTGCCACCAGTCGAAGCGGGAGTATCGAAAACATTCAGTACTTC
v_call: TRBV20-1; d_call: NA; cdr3_length: 10; clone_size: NA; j_call: TRBJ2-3; cdr3_aa: CSADTDTQYF; cdr3_nt: TGCAGTGCTGATACAGATACGCAGTATTTT
v_call: TRBV6-5; d_call: NA; cdr3_length: 15; clone_size: NA; j_call: TRBJ2-2; cdr3_aa: CASTQDPLNTGELFF; cdr3_nt: TGTGCCAGTACACAGGACCCCCTAAACACCGGGGAGCTGTTTTTT
v_call: TRBV5-1; d_call: TRBD1; cdr3_length: 15; clone_size: NA; j_call: TRBJ2-7; cdr3_aa: CASSLGQGSPYEQYF; cdr3_nt: TGCGCCAGCAGCTTGGGACAGGGGAGTCCCTACGAGCAGTACTTC
v_call: TRBV15; d_call: NA; cdr3_length: 12; clone_size: NA; j_call: TRBJ2-3; cdr3_aa: CATSRDRQVQYF; cdr3_nt: TGTGCCACCAGCAGAGATCGCCAGGTGCAGTATTTT